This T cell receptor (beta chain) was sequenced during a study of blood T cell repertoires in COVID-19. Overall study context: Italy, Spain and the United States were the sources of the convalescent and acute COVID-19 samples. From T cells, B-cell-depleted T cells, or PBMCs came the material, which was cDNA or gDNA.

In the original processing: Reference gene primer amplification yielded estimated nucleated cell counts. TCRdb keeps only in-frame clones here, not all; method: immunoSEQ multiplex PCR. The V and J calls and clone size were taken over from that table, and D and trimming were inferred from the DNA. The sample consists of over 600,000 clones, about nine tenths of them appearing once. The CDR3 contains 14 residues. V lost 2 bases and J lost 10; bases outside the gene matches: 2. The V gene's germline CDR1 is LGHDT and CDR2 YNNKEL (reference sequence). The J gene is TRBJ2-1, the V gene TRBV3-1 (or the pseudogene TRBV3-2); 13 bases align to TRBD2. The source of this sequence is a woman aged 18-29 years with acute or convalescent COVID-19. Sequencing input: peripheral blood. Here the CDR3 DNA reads TGTGCCAGCAGCCAAAGACTAGCGGGGGGAGAGCAGTTCTTC. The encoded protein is CASSQRLAGGEQFF.